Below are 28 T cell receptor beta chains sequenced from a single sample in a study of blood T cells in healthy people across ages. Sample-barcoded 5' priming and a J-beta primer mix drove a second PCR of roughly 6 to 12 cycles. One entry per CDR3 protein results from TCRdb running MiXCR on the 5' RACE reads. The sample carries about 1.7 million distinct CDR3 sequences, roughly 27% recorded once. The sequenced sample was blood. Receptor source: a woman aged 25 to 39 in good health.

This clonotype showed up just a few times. The DNA of the CDR3 is TGTGCCAGCAGTTACCGGACTAGCGGGAGACGGGCAGATACGCAGTATTTT. Translation gives CASSYRTSGRRADTQYF. V gene TRBV6-5 combines with J gene TRBJ2-3; 13 bases align to TRBD2. Looked up from germline, CDR1 is MNHEY and CDR2 is SVGAGI. J gave up 4 bases and V 2 bases, and 6 bases lay outside the gene matches. The CDR3 is made up of 17 amino acids.

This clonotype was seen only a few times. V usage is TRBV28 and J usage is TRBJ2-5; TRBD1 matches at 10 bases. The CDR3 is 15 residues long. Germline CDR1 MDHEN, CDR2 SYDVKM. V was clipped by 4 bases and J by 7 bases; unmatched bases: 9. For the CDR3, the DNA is TGTGCCAGCAGTTCCCGACAGGGGGCAAGGGGGACCCAGTACTTC. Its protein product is CASSSRQGARGTQYF.

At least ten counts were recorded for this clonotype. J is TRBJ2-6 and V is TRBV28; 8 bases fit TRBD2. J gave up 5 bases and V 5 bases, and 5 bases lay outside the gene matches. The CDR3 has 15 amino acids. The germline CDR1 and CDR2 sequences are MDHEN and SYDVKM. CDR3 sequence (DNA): TGTGCCAGCAGTCCCCGGGGGGGGAGGGCCAACGTCCTGACTTTC. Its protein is CASSPRGGRANVLTF.

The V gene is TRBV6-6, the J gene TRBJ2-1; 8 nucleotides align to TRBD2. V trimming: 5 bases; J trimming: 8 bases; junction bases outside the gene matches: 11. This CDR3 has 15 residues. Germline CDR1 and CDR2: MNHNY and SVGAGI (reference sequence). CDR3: CASSHDRTSRYEQFF. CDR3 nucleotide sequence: TGTGCCAGCAGTCATGACCGGACTAGCAGGTATGAGCAGTTCTTC.

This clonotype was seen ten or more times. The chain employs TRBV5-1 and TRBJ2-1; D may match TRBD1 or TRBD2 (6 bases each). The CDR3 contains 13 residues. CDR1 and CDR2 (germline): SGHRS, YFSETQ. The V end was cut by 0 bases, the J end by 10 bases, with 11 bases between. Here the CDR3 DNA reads TGCGCCAGCAGCTTGGAGGGGGGTGGGGAGCAGTTCTTC. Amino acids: CASSLEGGGEQFF.

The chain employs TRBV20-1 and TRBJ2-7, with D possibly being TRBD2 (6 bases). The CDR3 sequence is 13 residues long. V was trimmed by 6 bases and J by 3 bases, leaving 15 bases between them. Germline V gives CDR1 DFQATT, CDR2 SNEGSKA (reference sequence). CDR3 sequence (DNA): TGCAGTGCACCGGGACTCGACCGCTACGAGCAGTACTTC. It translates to CSAPGLDRYEQYF.

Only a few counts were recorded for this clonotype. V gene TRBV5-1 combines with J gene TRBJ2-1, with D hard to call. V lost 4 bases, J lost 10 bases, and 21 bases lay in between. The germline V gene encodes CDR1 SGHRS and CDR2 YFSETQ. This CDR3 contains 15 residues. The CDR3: CASSLFPVGVWEQFF. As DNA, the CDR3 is TGCGCCAGCAGCCTCTTTCCCGTCGGTGTTTGGGAGCAGTTCTTC.

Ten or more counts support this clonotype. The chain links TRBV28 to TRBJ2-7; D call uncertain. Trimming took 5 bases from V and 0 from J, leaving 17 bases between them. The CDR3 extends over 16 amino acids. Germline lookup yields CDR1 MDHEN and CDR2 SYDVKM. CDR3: CASSLHGTFSSYEQYF. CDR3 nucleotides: TGTGCCAGCAGTCTCCACGGAACCTTTAGCTCCTACGAGCAGTACTTC. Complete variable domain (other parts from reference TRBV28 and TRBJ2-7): DVKVTQSSRYLVKRTGEKVFLECVQDMDHENMFWYRQDPGLGLRLIYFSYDVKMKEKGDIPEGYSVSREKKERFSLILESASTNQTSMYLCASSLHGTFSSYEQYFGPGTRLTVT.

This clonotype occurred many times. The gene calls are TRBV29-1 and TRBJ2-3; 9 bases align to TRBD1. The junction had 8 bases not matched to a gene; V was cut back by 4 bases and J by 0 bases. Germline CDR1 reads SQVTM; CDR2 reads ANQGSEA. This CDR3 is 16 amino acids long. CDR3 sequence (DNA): TGCAGCGTTGTAACTGGGACAGGGTATAGCACAGATACGCAGTATTTT. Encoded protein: CSVVTGTGYSTDTQYF.

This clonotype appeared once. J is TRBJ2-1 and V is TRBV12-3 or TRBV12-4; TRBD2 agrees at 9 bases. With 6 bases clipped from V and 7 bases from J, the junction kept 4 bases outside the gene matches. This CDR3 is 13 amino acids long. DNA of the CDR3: TGTGCCAGCAGGCGCGGGGGGGAAAATGAGCAGTTCTTC. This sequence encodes CASRRGGENEQFF.

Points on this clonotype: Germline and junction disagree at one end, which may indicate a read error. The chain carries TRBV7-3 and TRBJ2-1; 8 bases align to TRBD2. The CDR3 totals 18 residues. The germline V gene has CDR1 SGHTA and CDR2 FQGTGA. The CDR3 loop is CASSLKASGGWAGNGQFF. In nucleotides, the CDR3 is TGTGCCAGCAGCTTAAAGGCCAGCGGGGGATGGGCTGGCAATGGGCAGTTCTTC. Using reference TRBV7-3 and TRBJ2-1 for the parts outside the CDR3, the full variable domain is GAGVSQTPSNKVTEKGKYVELRCDPISGHTALYWYRQSLGQGPEFLIYFQGTGAADDSGLPNDRFFAVRPEGSVSTLKIQRTERGDSAVYLCASSLKASGGWAGNGQFFGPGTRLTVL.

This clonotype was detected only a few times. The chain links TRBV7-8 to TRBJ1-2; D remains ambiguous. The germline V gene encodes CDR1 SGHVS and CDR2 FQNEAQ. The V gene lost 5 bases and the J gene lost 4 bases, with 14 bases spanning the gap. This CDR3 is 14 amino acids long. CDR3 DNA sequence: TGTGCCAGCAGCCCCTCCCATATCGGCTATGGCTACACCTTC. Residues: CASSPSHIGYGYTF.

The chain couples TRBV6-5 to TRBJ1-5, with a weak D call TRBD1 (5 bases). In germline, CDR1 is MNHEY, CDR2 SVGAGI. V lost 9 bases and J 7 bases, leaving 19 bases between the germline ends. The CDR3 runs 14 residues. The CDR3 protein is CASKRGSGEQPQHF. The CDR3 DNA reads TGTGCCAGTAAACGGGGCTCTGGGGAGCAGCCCCAGCATTTT.

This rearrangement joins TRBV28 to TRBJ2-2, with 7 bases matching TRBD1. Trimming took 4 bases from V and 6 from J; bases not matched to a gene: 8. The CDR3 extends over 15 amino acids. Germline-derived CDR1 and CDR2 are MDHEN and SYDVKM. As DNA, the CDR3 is TGTGCCAGCAGTTCCAGCCCAGACAGGGCCGGGGAGCTGTTTTTT. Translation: CASSSSPDRAGELFF.

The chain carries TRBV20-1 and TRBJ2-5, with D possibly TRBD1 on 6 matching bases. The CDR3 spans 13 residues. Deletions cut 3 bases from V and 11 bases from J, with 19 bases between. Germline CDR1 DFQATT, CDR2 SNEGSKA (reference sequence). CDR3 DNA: TGCAGTGCTAGCGTTGGTGACGCTCAGGGGCAGTACTTC. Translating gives CSASVGDAQGQYF.

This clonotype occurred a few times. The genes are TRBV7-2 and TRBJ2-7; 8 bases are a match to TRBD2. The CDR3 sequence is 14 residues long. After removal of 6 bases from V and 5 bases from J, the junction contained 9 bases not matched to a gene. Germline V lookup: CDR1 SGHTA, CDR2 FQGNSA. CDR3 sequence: CASRLGIAGNEQYF. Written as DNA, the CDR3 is TGTGCCAGCAGGCTTGGGATAGCGGGGAACGAGCAGTACTTC.

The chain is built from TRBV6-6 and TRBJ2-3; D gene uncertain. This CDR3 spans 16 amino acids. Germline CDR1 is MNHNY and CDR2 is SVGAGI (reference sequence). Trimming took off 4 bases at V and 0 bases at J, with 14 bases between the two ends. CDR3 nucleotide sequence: TGTGCCAGCAGTTCACTACAAGGGTTGAGCACAGATACGCAGTATTTT. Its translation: CASSSLQGLSTDTQYF.

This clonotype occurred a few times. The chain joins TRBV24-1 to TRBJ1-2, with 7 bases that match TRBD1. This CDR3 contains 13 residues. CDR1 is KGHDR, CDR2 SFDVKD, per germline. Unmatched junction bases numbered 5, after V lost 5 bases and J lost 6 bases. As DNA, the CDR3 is TGTGCCACCAGTGCCTCCGGACAGGATGGCTACACCTTC. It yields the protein CATSASGQDGYTF.

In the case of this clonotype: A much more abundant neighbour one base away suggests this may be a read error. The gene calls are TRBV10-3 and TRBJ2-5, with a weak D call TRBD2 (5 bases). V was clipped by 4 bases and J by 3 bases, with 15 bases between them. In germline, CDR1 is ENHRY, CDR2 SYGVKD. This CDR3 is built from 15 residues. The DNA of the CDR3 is TGTGCCATCAGTGGGAGGTTGCAGGAGAAAGAGACCCAGTACTTC. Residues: CAISGRLQEKETQYF.

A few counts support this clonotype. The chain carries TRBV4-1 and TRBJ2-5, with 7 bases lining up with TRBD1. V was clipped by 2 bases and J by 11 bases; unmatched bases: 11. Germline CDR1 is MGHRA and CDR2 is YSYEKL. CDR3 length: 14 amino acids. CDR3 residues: CASSQYDRAYGQYF. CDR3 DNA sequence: TGCGCCAGCAGCCAATACGACAGGGCCTACGGGCAGTACTTC.

CDR3 sequence reads: CSAEAMGPLVPNEQFF. For the CDR3, the DNA is TGCAGCGCAGAAGCTATGGGCCCCCTAGTTCCCAATGAGCAGTTCTTC. The chain has TRBV29-1 and TRBJ2-1; D is unresolved. The V and J ends lost 7 bases and 6 bases respectively, with 25 bases between them. Germline V gene sequence: CDR1 SQVTM, CDR2 ANQGSEA. The CDR3 loop spans 16 amino acids.

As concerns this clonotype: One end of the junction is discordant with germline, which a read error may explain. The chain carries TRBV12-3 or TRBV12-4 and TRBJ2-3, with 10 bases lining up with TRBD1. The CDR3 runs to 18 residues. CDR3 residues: CASSGQGGTIASTDMQYF. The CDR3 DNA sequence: TGTGCCAGCAGTGGACAGGGGGGGACTATAGCTAGCACAGATATGCAGTATTTT.

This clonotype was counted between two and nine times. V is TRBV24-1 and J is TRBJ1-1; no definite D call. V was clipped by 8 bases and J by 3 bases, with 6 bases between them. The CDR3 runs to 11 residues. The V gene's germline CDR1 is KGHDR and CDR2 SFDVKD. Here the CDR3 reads CATKTDTEAFF. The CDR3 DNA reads TGTGCCACCAAAACGGACACTGAAGCTTTCTTT.

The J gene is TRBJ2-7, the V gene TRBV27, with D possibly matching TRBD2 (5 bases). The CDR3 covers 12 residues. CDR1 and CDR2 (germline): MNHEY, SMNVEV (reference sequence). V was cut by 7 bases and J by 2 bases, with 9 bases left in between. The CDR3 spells CASNEGAYEQYF. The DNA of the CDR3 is TGTGCCAGCAACGAGGGAGCCTACGAGCAGTACTTC.

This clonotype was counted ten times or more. CDR3 region: CASSYEPRWREQYF. As DNA, the CDR3 is TGTGCCAGCAGTTACGAGCCCAGATGGAGAGAGCAGTACTTC. The rearrangement joins TRBV6-2 or TRBV6-3 to TRBJ2-7; D is undetermined. Germline values: CDR1 MNHEY, CDR2 SVGEGT. V lost 2 bases and J lost 7, with 15 bases in between. CDR3 length: 14 amino acids.

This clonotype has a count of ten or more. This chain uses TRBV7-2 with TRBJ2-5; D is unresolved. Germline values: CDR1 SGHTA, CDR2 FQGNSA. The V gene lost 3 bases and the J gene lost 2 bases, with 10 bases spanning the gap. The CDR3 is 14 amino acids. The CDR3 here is CASSFIVGQETQYF. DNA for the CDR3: TGTGCCAGCAGCTTTATAGTGGGACAAGAGACCCAGTACTTC.

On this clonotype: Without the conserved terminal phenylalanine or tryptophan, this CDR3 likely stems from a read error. As DNA, the CDR3 is TGTGCCAGCAGTTTGACTAGCGGGAGGTACGAGCAGTACCTC. Protein sequence: CASSLTSGRYEQYL. The chain links TRBV27 to TRBJ2-7; 13 bases are shared with TRBD2. The trim removed 3 bases at V and 4 bases at J, leaving 0 bases unmatched. Germline lookup yields CDR1 MNHEY and CDR2 SMNVEV (reference sequence). The CDR3 loop spans 14 amino acids.

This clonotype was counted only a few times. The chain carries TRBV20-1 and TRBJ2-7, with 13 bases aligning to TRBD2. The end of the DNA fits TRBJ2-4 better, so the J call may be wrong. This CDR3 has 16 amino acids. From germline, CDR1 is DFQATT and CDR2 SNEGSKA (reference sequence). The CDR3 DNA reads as TGCAGTGTCGGACTAGCGGGAGTAGCGGGCAAAAACATTCAGTACTTC. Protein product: CSVGLAGVAGKNIQYF.